The present T cell receptor (beta chain) was sequenced within a study of T cells after yellow fever vaccination (dated by TCRdb to the late 2010s). Background on the whole study: Libraries from fractions with low cell numbers were prepared with the SMART-Seq v4 Ultra Low Input RNA kit. To track T-cell clones before and after primary and booster YFV17D yellow fever vaccination, bulk TCR alpha and beta repertoires were sequenced longitudinally. Two healthy male donors, one aged 18 to 29 and one aged 30 to 39 years, were included in the cohort. Blood samples were taken at several timepoints before and after primary and secondary immunization, and bulk PBMC replicates and cell subsets were isolated. Overall study results and their limits: A small fraction of clonotypes showed up in both the CD4 and CD8 compartments, probably as a result of convergent recombination. Only a couple of donors were included in the study, so the extent to which the findings can be generalized is limited. FACS-sorted repertoires could contain abundant contaminating clonotypes from the bulk population, so computational filtering was required. Compared with the primary T-cell response, the secondary T-cell response was weaker but faster, peaking on day 5 rather than day 15. Most clones expanded after primary vaccination were re-detected after the booster (almost 98% of CD4 and 80% to 90% of CD8), suggesting broad memory maintenance.

Ten or more counts support this clonotype. It lacks a known antigen. Base qualities are not at hand, and no much larger clone is one base apart. The treatment or condition label for this specimen denotes: live attenuated yellow fever vaccine strain. A standard Ficoll-Paque protocol was used to isolate PBMCs from peripheral blood. CD4 and CD8 T-cell fractions were isolated with Dynabeads CD4 and CD8 positive selection kits. RNA was extracted with TriZol from bulk PBMCs, CD4 and CD8 fractions, and dextramer-positive and dextramer-negative fractions. TCR cDNA was made using 5'RACE template switching, a step that added a universal primer site and unique molecular identifiers. Priming of cDNA synthesis was performed from both the TCR alpha and TCR beta constant segments. Library amplification involved two PCR steps, and the second step added sample barcodes and sequencing adapters. Sequencing of libraries was done on Illumina HiSeq 2500 (2x100 bp) or NovaSeq (2x150 bp). Per the source publication's procedure: MIGEC handled demultiplexing of reads and collapsing into UMI consensus sequences, while MiXCR performed V(D)J alignment. Vaccine-responding clonotypes were identified with edgeR using replicate PBMC samples, with FDR below 0.01 and a log2 fold change above 5 up to day 15 being required. Each bulk clonotype was labeled CD4 or CD8 based on which sequenced repertoire, CD4 or CD8, contained the clonotype at higher abundance. Using fastp at Q25 and MiXCR, TCRdb reprocessed the public reads and kept productive beta chains. Merged by CDR3 protein, the rows form single entries marked with the most common genes and DNA. The V and J calls were not made by the authors but by TCRdb's processing. This sample gives some 160,000 distinct CDR3 sequences in total; more than 5.5% of them show up just once. The top ten constitute 2.5% to 3% of the sample.

The cysteine opens and the phenylalanine closes a CDR3 of 10 amino acids. Only the CDR3 region is kept as DNA, spanning 30 bases read in frame from base 1. Sequences GTSNPN (CDR1) and SVGIG (CDR2) are obtained from the germline V gene (reference sequence). V is pruned by 3 bases and J by 12 bases, leaving 2 bases of the junction without a gene match. The TCR comes from a young man who received the YFV17D yellow fever vaccine. In this chain, TRBV30 is recombined with TRBJ2-1, and TRBD2 aligns with 7 junction nucleotides. The sequences come from CD4+ T cells sorted from PBMCs, collected 5 to 6 days after the first yellow fever vaccination. The CDR3 sequence is CAWSSGGQFF. The sequence in DNA is TGTGCCTGGAGCTCGGGGGGGCAGTTCTTC.